The present T cell receptor (beta chain) was sequenced within a study of shared T cell receptors in the human thymus. Per germline, CDR1 SNHLY and CDR2 FYNNEI. The CDR3 is made up of 16 amino acids. The J segment lost 0 bases and the V segment lost 8 bases, leaving 11 bases of the junction unmatched. Clones were read by immunoSEQ multiplex PCR, and TCRdb kept only the in-frame ones, dropping some. The sample yields approximately 580,000 clones, around three quarters seen once. The sample also formed part of further work on human thymus T cells. That source reports: From resections taken during corrective heart surgery, the thymus tissue was obtained. Thymic and blood repertoires seemed to favor certain V and J genes.

This TCR came from a boy younger than two with a congenital heart defect. Sequenced input: thymocytes. This chain connects TRBV2 to TRBJ1-1; TRBD1 aligns across 8 bases. The CDR3 spells CASPPPRDRMNTEAFF. The CDR3 DNA follows: TGTGCCAGCCCCCCCCCGCGGGACAGGATGAACACTGAAGCTTTCTTT. Using reference TRBV2 and TRBJ1-1 for the parts outside the CDR3, the full variable domain is EPEVTQTPSHQVTQMGQEVILRCVPISNHLYFYWYRQILGQKVEFLVSFYNNEISEKSEIFDDQFSVERPDGSNFTLKIRSTKLEDSAMYFCASPPPRDRMNTEAFFGQGTRLTVV.